The 22 T cell receptor beta chains reported below all come from one sample, sequenced in a study of blood T cell repertoires in COVID-19. Here immunoSEQ multiplex PCR was the method, and the copy in TCRdb shows in-frame clones only, minus some. The sample lists more than 45,000 clones; approximately 84% were seen once. Sequenced material: peripheral blood. Receptors were obtained from an elderly woman with COVID-19, enrolled during active disease.

As for this clone: The sample has other DNA sequences that encode this CDR3 too. V and J are TRBV9 and TRBJ1-5, with TRBD1 matching 8 bases. The germline gives CDR1 SGDLS, CDR2 YYNGEE. The CDR3 runs to 14 residues. J was trimmed by 7 bases and V by 3 bases; bases with no gene match: 6. CDR3 in amino acids: CASSAGQGNQPQHF. The DNA of the CDR3 is TGTGCCAGCAGCGCAGGACAGGGTAACCAGCCCCAGCATTTT.

In DNA form, the CDR3 reads TGTGCCAGCTCACCTCTTCTTACCAGACAAGGTGGCACTGAAGCTTTCTTT. Its protein product is CASSPLLTRQGGTEAFF. The genes are TRBV18 and TRBJ1-1, with D unresolved. Germline V gene sequence: CDR1 KGHSH, CDR2 LQKENI. With 3 bases removed from V and 4 bases from J, the gap between germline ends came to 21 bases. This CDR3 has 17 residues.

The V and J genes are TRBV10-3 and TRBJ2-7; D uncertain. The CDR3 length is 13 residues. V was shortened by 8 bases and J by 0 bases, with 11 bases between the two germline ends. CDR1 is ENHRY and CDR2 is SYGVKD in the germline V gene. CDR3 residues: CAISRLSSYEQYF. In nucleotides, the CDR3 is TGTGCCATCTCTAGACTGTCCTCCTACGAGCAGTACTTC.

V usage is TRBV6-6 and J usage is TRBJ1-6; a weak D match, TRBD1 (5 bases). V shed 7 bases and J shed 10 bases, with 14 bases lying between them. The CDR3 contains 13 residues. Germline V gene data show CDR1 as MNHNY and CDR2 as SVGAGI (reference sequence). CDR3 sequence reads: CASIGQGVSPLHF. In DNA, the CDR3 is TGTGCCAGCATCGGGCAGGGTGTATCACCCCTCCACTTT.

This chain joins TRBV28 and TRBJ2-1, with D unresolved. This CDR3 comprises 13 residues. V lost 6 bases and J lost 4, with 10 bases in between. Germline V lookup: CDR1 MDHEN, CDR2 SYDVKM. The CDR3 sequence: CASRMTGYNEQFF. In DNA, the CDR3 is TGTGCCAGCAGAATGACTGGGTACAATGAGCAGTTCTTC.

CDR3 sequence reads: CASSPRTGGDTEAFF. As DNA, the CDR3 is TGTGCCAGCAGCCCACGGACCGGGGGGGACACTGAAGCTTTCTTT. The J gene is TRBJ1-1, the V gene TRBV7-9; D may be TRBD1 (5 bases). CDR3 length: 15 residues. V lost 5 bases to trimming and J lost 3 bases, with 16 bases between them. Looked up from germline, CDR1 is SEHNR and CDR2 is FQNEAQ (reference sequence).

This chain links TRBV5-4 with TRBJ2-7, with 14 bases aligning to TRBD2. J gave up 0 bases and V 5 bases, and 7 bases lay outside the gene matches. CDR3 size: 17 residues. The germline gives CDR1 SGHNT, CDR2 YYREEE (reference sequence). This CDR3 is CASSWGLAGARSYEQYF. The CDR3 nucleotides are TGTGCCAGCAGTTGGGGACTAGCGGGAGCACGCTCCTACGAGCAGTACTTC.

The rearrangement links TRBV5-1 to TRBJ1-3, with D unclear. Germline CDR1 SGHRS, CDR2 YFSETQ. V lost 0 bases to trimming and J lost 0 bases, with 7 bases between them. The CDR3 spans 15 residues. Written as DNA, the CDR3 is TGCGCCAGCAGCTTGGATTATAGCTCTGGAAACACCATATATTTT. Encoded protein: CASSLDYSSGNTIYF.

This chain joins TRBV5-4 and TRBJ2-6; D not certain. V dropped 5 bases and J dropped 0 bases, with 9 bases sitting between them. The CDR3 consists of 15 residues. Per the germline V gene, CDR1 is SGHNT and CDR2 is YYREEE (reference sequence). CDR3 sequence (DNA): TGTGCCAGCAGATCACGTAGCTCTGGGGCCAACGTCCTGACTTTC. Translation gives CASRSRSSGANVLTF. The full variable domain, completed using reference TRBV5-4 and TRBJ2-6, is ETGVTQSPTHLIKTRGQQVTLRCSSQSGHNTVSWYQQALGQGPQFIFQYYREEENGRGNFPPRFSGLQFPNYSSELNVNALELDDSALYLCASRSRSSGANVLTFGAGSRLTVL.

The chain employs TRBV2 and TRBJ1-4, with a possible D match to TRBD1 (6 bases). The CDR3 length is 14 residues. Trimming removed 6 bases at V and 7 bases at J, with 15 bases between. CDR1 SNHLY and CDR2 FYNNEI come from the germline V gene. The CDR3 sequence: CASSRTVNSEKLFF. The CDR3 DNA is TGTGCCAGCAGCAGGACAGTTAATAGTGAAAAACTGTTTTTT.

The V call is TRBV5-8, the J call TRBJ1-6, with D unresolved. V was cut by 4 bases and J by 8 bases, with 10 bases left in between. In germline, CDR1 is SGHTS, CDR2 YDEGEE. This CDR3 is 13 amino acids long. The CDR3 spells CASSLDPDSPLHF. In DNA, the CDR3 is TGTGCCAGCAGCCTAGATCCAGATTCACCCCTCCACTTT.

The chain is built from TRBV5-6 and TRBJ1-4, with 10 bases matching TRBD1. Losses at the gene ends were 4 bases for V and 8 bases for J; bases not matched to a gene: 5. The CDR3 length is 14 residues. Germline V CDR1 and CDR2: SGHDT, YYEEEE. The DNA for the CDR3 is TGTGCCAGCAGCGGGACAGGGGTTGGCGAAAAACTGTTTTTT. This encodes CASSGTGVGEKLFF.

V usage is TRBV27 and J usage is TRBJ2-5; the D is unclear. Per germline, CDR1 MNHEY and CDR2 SMNVEV (reference sequence). This CDR3 spans 14 amino acids. Deletions cut 4 bases from V and 2 bases from J, with 11 bases between. The CDR3 sequence: CASSSNAHQETQYF. CDR3 in DNA: TGTGCCAGCAGTTCGAATGCGCATCAAGAGACCCAGTACTTC.

The J gene is TRBJ2-6, the V gene TRBV3-1 (or the pseudogene TRBV3-2); possibly TRBD1 for D (5 bases). Deletions cut 2 bases from V and 1 base from J, with 6 bases between. The CDR3 consists of 15 residues. Germline CDR1 reads LGHDT; CDR2 reads YNNKEL (reference sequence). CDR3 region: CASSQRGSGANVLTF. CDR3 nucleotides: TGTGCCAGCAGCCAAAGGGGATCTGGGGCCAACGTCCTGACTTTC.

This chain links TRBV11-2 with TRBJ2-1; 10 nucleotides agree with TRBD2. V gave up 0 bases and J gave up 9 bases; unmatched junction bases: 5. CDR3 size: 15 residues. Germline values: CDR1 SGHAT, CDR2 FQNNGV. CDR3 sequence reads: CASSLELAGLGEQFF. In DNA, the CDR3 is TGTGCCAGCAGCTTAGAACTAGCGGGGCTGGGTGAGCAGTTCTTC.

V is TRBV6-5 and J is TRBJ1-2, with 12 bases fitting TRBD1. Per germline, CDR1 MNHEY and CDR2 SVGAGI. CDR3 size: 14 residues. J was trimmed by 7 bases and V by 5 bases; bases with no gene match: 5. The chain's CDR3 is CASSPGQGAGGYTF. DNA of the CDR3: TGTGCCAGCAGTCCGGGACAGGGGGCTGGTGGCTACACCTTC.

V gene TRBV3-1 (or the pseudogene TRBV3-2) combines with J gene TRBJ2-7, with a weak D call TRBD1 (5 bases). This CDR3 is built from 13 residues. The ends were cut back, 0 bases at V and 8 bases at J, with 11 bases in the middle. CDR1 is LGHDT, CDR2 YNNKEL, per germline (reference sequence). The CDR3 is CASSQDRDRKQYF. The CDR3 bases are TGTGCCAGCAGCCAAGATAGAGACAGAAAGCAGTACTTC.

The chain links TRBV5-1 to TRBJ2-1; TRBD1 matches 8 bases. The V gene's germline CDR1 is SGHRS and CDR2 YFSETQ. The ends lost 4 bases at V and 0 bases at J; junction bases unmatched: 3. CDR3 length: 15 residues. The CDR3 loop reads CASSVTGVSYNEQFF. The CDR3 DNA sequence: TGCGCCAGCAGCGTGACAGGGGTCTCCTACAATGAGCAGTTCTTC.

The chain employs TRBV7-8 and TRBJ1-5, with a possible D match to TRBD1 (6 bases). V was cut by 5 bases and J by 0 bases, with 11 bases left in between. The CDR3 is 15 amino acids. The V gene's germline CDR1 is SGHVS and CDR2 FQNEAQ. This CDR3 reads CASSLGQYSNQPQHF. CDR3 nucleotides: TGTGCCAGCAGCCTCGGACAGTATAGCAATCAGCCCCAGCATTTT.

The CDR3 coding sequence is TGTGCCAGCAGCTTCTCCGGGACTAGCAAGCACAATGAGCAGTTCTTC. This translates into CASSFSGTSKHNEQFF. The J gene is TRBJ2-1, the V gene TRBV7-9, with 9 positions matching TRBD2. Trimming at V came to 3 bases and at J to 5 bases, leaving 8 bases not matched to a gene. Germline V gene data show CDR1 as SEHNR and CDR2 as FQNEAQ (reference sequence). The CDR3 totals 16 residues.

This sequence joins TRBV28 and TRBJ2-1, with 9 bases lining up with TRBD1. The CDR3 is 15 amino acids. Per the germline V gene, CDR1 is MDHEN and CDR2 is SYDVKM. V shed 6 bases, J shed 3 bases, and the junction held 6 bases outside the gene matches. This CDR3 is CASRLGQGGYNEQFF. CDR3 DNA sequence: TGTGCCAGCAGGTTGGGACAGGGCGGCTACAATGAGCAGTTCTTC.

This rearrangement joins TRBV5-1 to TRBJ2-7; 7 nucleotides line up with TRBD1. Germline loops: CDR1 SGHRS, CDR2 YFSETQ. The CDR3 sequence is 15 residues long. Unmatched junction bases numbered 3, after V lost 0 bases and J lost 0 bases. CDR3 DNA: TGCGCCAGCAGCTTGGACAGGGGAAGCTCCTACGAGCAGTACTTC. Translating it yields CASSLDRGSSYEQYF.